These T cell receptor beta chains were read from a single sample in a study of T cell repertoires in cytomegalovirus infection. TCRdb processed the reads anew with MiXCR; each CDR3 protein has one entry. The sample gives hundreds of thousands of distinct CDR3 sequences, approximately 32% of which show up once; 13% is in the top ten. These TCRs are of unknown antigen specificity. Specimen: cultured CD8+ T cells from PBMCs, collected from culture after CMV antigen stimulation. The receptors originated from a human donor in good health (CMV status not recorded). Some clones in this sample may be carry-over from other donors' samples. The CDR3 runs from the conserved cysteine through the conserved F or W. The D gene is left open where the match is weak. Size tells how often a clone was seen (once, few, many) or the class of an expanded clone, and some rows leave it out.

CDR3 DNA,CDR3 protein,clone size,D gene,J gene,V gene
TGTGCCATCAGTGAAGGGGGGGCTGAAGCTTTCTTT,CAISEGGAEAFF,NA,NA,TRBJ1-1,TRBV10-3
TGCGCCAGCAGCCAAGAAGGGGCCGTCTATCAGCCCCAGCATTTT,CASSQEGAVYQPQHF,NA,NA,TRBJ1-5,TRBV4-1
TGTGCCAGCAGTGAACTTATCGTCACATCGGATTTTAACTATGGCTACACCTTC,CASSELIVTSDFNYGYTF,NA,NA,TRBJ1-2,TRBV6-1
TGTGCCAGCAGTTTCATGGTTAGGGAAGATGGGGCCAACGTCCTGACTTTC,CASSFMVREDGANVLTF,few,NA,TRBJ2-6,TRBV12-3/TRBV12-4
TGTGCCAGCAGCTTACCGGCTAGCGGGGGAACGAACACCGGGGAGCTGTTTTTT,CASSLPASGGTNTGELFF,few,TRBD2,TRBJ2-2,TRBV7-6
TGCAGCCCGATCCGTCCCGGGACAGGGAACACTGAAGCTTTCTTT,CSPIRPGTGNTEAFF,NA,TRBD1,TRBJ1-1,TRBV29-1
TGTGCCAGTAGTATACGTGACAGGGGCCTGGACGAGCAGTACTTC,CASSIRDRGLDEQYF,few,TRBD1,TRBJ2-7,TRBV19
TGTGCCAGCAGTTTTATGGGGGGTTGGGGGGCTGAAGCTTTCTTT,CASSFMGGWGAEAFF,few,NA,TRBJ1-1,TRBV28
TGTGCCAGCAGCCTTTCAGGGTACGGAAACACCATATATTTT,CASSLSGYGNTIYF,many,NA,TRBJ1-3,TRBV11-2
TGTGCCAGCACCCTGATTATCCGGGACAGCGTACCGGGCCAGTACTTC,CASTLIIRDSVPGQYF,NA,TRBD1,TRBJ2-5,TRBV12-3/TRBV12-4
TGTGCCAGCGGAGGGACAGGCCCTTCTGGGGCCAACGTCCTGACTTTC,CASGGTGPSGANVLTF,NA,TRBD1,TRBJ2-6,TRBV12-3/TRBV12-4
TGTGCCAGCAGTCCCAACTCAAACAGGGCCACTAATGAAAAACTGTTTTTT,CASSPNSNRATNEKLFF,NA,NA,TRBJ1-4,TRBV25-1
TGTGCCAGCTCAAAAGTGCCGGGGGCGAACACCGGGGAGCTGTTTTTT,CASSKVPGANTGELFF,NA,NA,TRBJ2-2,TRBV18
TGTGCCAGCAGTGGTGACAGGTTATACGAGCAGTACTTC,CASSGDRLYEQYF,NA,NA,TRBJ2-7,TRBV6-1
TGTGCCAGTCAACCGGGACAGGGCTTCTATGGCTACACCTTC,CASQPGQGFYGYTF,NA,TRBD1,TRBJ1-2,TRBV2
TGCAGCGTTGACGCGGGGACCGAGGAGACCCAGTACTTC,CSVDAGTEETQYF,few,NA,TRBJ2-5,TRBV29-1
TGTGCCAGCAGCGTAAACAGGGAGGAAGCTTTCTTT,CASSVNREEAFF,few,NA,TRBJ1-1,TRBV7-6
TGTGCCAGCTCACCCGCTAGGGAAGCTGGGGCCAACGTCCTGACTTTC,CASSPAREAGANVLTF,NA,NA,TRBJ2-6,TRBV18
TGTGCCAGCACCCCCGGAAGGTACAATGAGCAGTTCTTC,CASTPGRYNEQFF,few,NA,TRBJ2-1,TRBV12-3/TRBV12-4
TGTGCCAGCAGCACCTACCTCGGGACAGATTATAATTCACCCCTCCACTTT,CASSTYLGTDYNSPLHF,NA,TRBD1,TRBJ1-6,TRBV6-5
TGTGCCAGTAGCCGCGAGCGGTGGGGCAATCAGCCCCAGCATTTT,CASSRERWGNQPQHF,NA,NA,TRBJ1-5,TRBV19
TGTGCCAGCAGCTTAGGCACCTACAATGAGCAGTTCTTC,CASSLGTYNEQFF,many,NA,TRBJ2-1,TRBV12-3/TRBV12-4
TGTGCCGCCAGCTTACCGGATCTAGAGGGTGAGACCCAGTACTTC,CAASLPDLEGETQYF,NA,NA,TRBJ2-5,TRBV15
TGTGCCAGCAGAGGGTGGGAAAGCAATCAGCCCCAGCATTTT,CASRGWESNQPQHF,NA,NA,TRBJ1-5,TRBV12-3/TRBV12-4
TGTGCCAGCAGTTACTCAAGGACAGGGACAGGGACCCAGTACTTC,CASSYSRTGTGTQYF,NA,TRBD1,TRBJ2-5,TRBV6-5
TGTGCCAGCAGTTTCGGGACAGATTTGAACTATGGCTACACCTTC,CASSFGTDLNYGYTF,NA,TRBD1,TRBJ1-2,TRBV27
TGTGCCAGCAGCCAACCCGGGACTAGCCACAATGAGCAGTTCTTC,CASSQPGTSHNEQFF,NA,TRBD2,TRBJ2-1,TRBV4-1
TGTGCTAGTGGTTTGGGGACTCAGGGGCTCCAAGAGACCCAGTACTTC,CASGLGTQGLQETQYF,few,NA,TRBJ2-5,TRBV12-5
TGTGCTAGTGGTTTGGTACAGGAGGGGTGGTATACGCAGTATTTT,CASGLVQEGWYTQYF,many,NA,TRBJ2-3,TRBV12-5
TGCGCCAGCAGCCAAGATATTGACAGGGAGGGAACTGAAGCTTTCTTT,CASSQDIDREGTEAFF,NA,TRBD1,TRBJ1-1,TRBV4-3
TGTGCCAGCAGCTCGTCTGGGACTAGTTCGTTCGGGGAGCTGTTTTTT,CASSSSGTSSFGELFF,NA,TRBD2,TRBJ2-2,TRBV7-4
TGTAGTGCCAGGAAGGAGACCTTGAACACTGAAGCTTTCTTT,CSARKETLNTEAFF,NA,NA,TRBJ1-1,TRBV20-1
TGTGCCAGCAGCTTAAACAAGAGACACCAAGAGACCCAGTACTTC,CASSLNKRHQETQYF,many,NA,TRBJ2-5,TRBV7-2
TGTGCCAGCAGCTTGGCCGGGCGGGGGGCCCGGACCGGGGAGCTGTTTTTT,CASSLAGRGARTGELFF,NA,TRBD2,TRBJ2-2,TRBV5-4
TGTGCCAGCGGGGGGGGGACAGACGCCTACGAGCAGTACTTC,CASGGGTDAYEQYF,NA,NA,TRBJ2-7,TRBV6-6
TGCAGTGCCCAGGGTAGGAGAAGAGAAAAACTGTTTTTT,CSAQGRRREKLFF,few,NA,TRBJ1-4,TRBV20-1
TGTGCCAGCAGCTTATTCCCCGAGGCTTTAGCCAAAAACATTCAGTACTTC,CASSLFPEALAKNIQYF,many,NA,TRBJ2-4,TRBV7-8
TGTGCCAGCAGCTTAGACCCAGCCGGGGGGAGCACCGGGGAGCTGTTTTTT,CASSLDPAGGSTGELFF,few,TRBD2,TRBJ2-2,TRBV11-2
TGCGCCAGCAGCCAACAGACAGGGAGCTCCTACAATGAGCAGTTCTTC,CASSQQTGSSYNEQFF,NA,TRBD1,TRBJ2-1,TRBV4-1
TGTGCCAGCAGCTCCCCCTCGAGCGGGGGCAGGAACGAGCAGTACTTC,CASSSPSSGGRNEQYF,NA,TRBD2,TRBJ2-7,TRBV7-9
TGTGCCAGCAGTTTTTGGGGGAAAGACAATGAGCAGTTCTTC,CASSFWGKDNEQFF,few,NA,TRBJ2-1,TRBV27
TGCGCCAGCAGCCTTCAAGACAGCTATAATTCACCCCTCCACTTT,CASSLQDSYNSPLHF,NA,NA,TRBJ1-6,TRBV4-1
TGCAGTGCTAGGCCTGGGACCTCTTTGGGAGATACGCAGTATTTT,CSARPGTSLGDTQYF,NA,NA,TRBJ2-3,TRBV20-1
TGTGCCAGCAGCCATATACTATTTCAGGGGGCCGGGGAGCTGTTTTTT,CASSHILFQGAGELFF,NA,TRBD1,TRBJ2-2,TRBV27
TGTGCCAGCAGCTTAAATAGCGGGGGGGCAGGCCCCTACAATGAGCAGTTCTTC,CASSLNSGGAGPYNEQFF,few,TRBD2,TRBJ2-1,TRBV7-3
TGTGCCACCAAGAGGGGGGCTAGCGAGCAGTACTTC,CATKRGASEQYF,NA,NA,TRBJ2-7,TRBV19
TGTGCCAGCAGCTCGACCGGGACAGCTGATGATCGCAATCAGCCCCAGCATTTT,CASSSTGTADDRNQPQHF,few,TRBD1,TRBJ1-5,TRBV5-5
TGTGCCAGCAGTGACCGGGACAGACGCACAGATACGCAGTATTTT,CASSDRDRRTDTQYF,NA,TRBD1,TRBJ2-3,TRBV6-1